This TCR beta chain was sequenced in a study of coeliac disease. Study information: The study queried TRBV7-2 bias without high-resolution HLA data. Study results and caveats: Largely private TRB repertoires meant most sequences were sample-unique. Only 1 of 6 controls, but about 55% of the 18 coeliac samples, showed published gliadin-specific TRB sequences. According to the authors, this method cannot detect gliadin-specific T cells in an unbiased way.

Details on this clone: What it binds is not known.

Only in-frame clones appear in the TCRdb table, and some are missing; sequencing was by immunoSEQ multiplex PCR. The sample includes about 4,000 clones, about 61% of them seen just once. V shed 4 bases and J 11 bases; nucleotides not matched to a gene: 9. Germline V gene data show CDR1 as MNHEY and CDR2 as SVGAGI. The CDR3 has 14 amino acids. The chain has TRBV6-5 and TRBJ1-3, with 9 bases aligning to TRBD1. Specimen: lymphocytes from the gut lamina propria. The sequence was obtained from a man in his 70s without celiac disease. Here the CDR3 DNA reads TGTGCCAGCAGTTCCCCCGACAGGGGGGCGGCCATATATTTT. This translates into CASSSPDRGAAIYF.